This T cell receptor beta chain derives from a study of CD8 T cells in Susac syndrome. About 0.5 to 1 ug RNA was reverse transcribed with random hexamers. Each CDR3 protein gets one entry after TCRdb re-called the immunoSEQ multiplex PCR reads with MiXCR. The data contain some 260,000 distinct CDR3 sequences, roughly 84% of them singletons. The CDR3 runs to 15 residues. CDR1 and CDR2 (germline): SNHLY, FYNNEI. The ends were cut back, 2 bases at V and 3 bases at J, with 12 bases in the middle. V usage is TRBV2 and J usage is TRBJ2-3, with TRBD2 as a possible D gene (7 bases). This receptor was obtained from a human donor with multiple sclerosis. Sample: CD8+ T cells from PBMCs. The CDR3 sequence is CASSEWGGGTDTQYF. CDR3 in DNA: TGTGCCAGCAGTGAATGGGGGGGCGGTACAGATACGCAGTATTTT.